The 15 T cell receptor beta chains in this list originate from one sample, sequenced in a study of T cells after yellow fever vaccination (dated by TCRdb to about 2019). What the treatment or condition label conveys for this sample: live attenuated yellow fever vaccine strain. Library creation used 5' RACE. The reads were generated on an Illumina HiSeq 2500. TCRdb handled the public reads itself, with Q25 trimming in fastp and clone calling in MiXCR, and kept productive beta chains. Identical CDR3 protein sequences are pooled into one entry, listed with their most common genes and DNA. Within this sample are about 510,000 distinct CDR3 sequences, with less than 25% of them counted one time only. Roughly 16% of the sample belongs to the ten largest clones. The sequenced sample was PBMCs, obtained roughly 23 days after the first yellow fever vaccination. The receptors come from a man aged 18 to 35 who received the YFV17D yellow fever vaccine.

V is TRBV10-3 and J is TRBJ1-5, with D tentatively TRBD1 (5 bases). CDR3 length: 14 residues. V dropped 2 bases and J dropped 8 bases, with 13 bases sitting between them. CDR1 ENHRY and CDR2 SYGVKD come from the germline V gene. CDR3 region: CAISERGFNEPQHF. In DNA form, the CDR3 reads TGTGCCATCAGTGAGAGGGGATTTAATGAGCCCCAGCATTTT.

The V gene is TRBV6-5, the J gene TRBJ1-1; D unclear. The V gene's germline CDR1 is MNHEY and CDR2 SVGAGI. The CDR3 sequence is 15 residues long. V lost 0 bases and J 1 base, leaving 9 bases between the germline ends. CDR3 protein: CASSYSPGANTEAFF. The CDR3 DNA reads TGTGCCAGCAGTTACTCCCCAGGCGCGAACACTGAAGCTTTCTTT.

This clonotype was counted only a few times. The chain carries TRBV6-2 or TRBV6-3 and TRBJ2-3, with a possible D match to TRBD1 (6 bases). Looked up from germline, CDR1 is MNHEY and CDR2 is SVGEGT. This CDR3 contains 16 residues. Trimming shortened V by 2 bases and J by 0 bases, and 12 bases separated the two germline ends. The CDR3 sequence: CASSYGQGYSTDTQYF. CDR3 DNA sequence: TGTGCCAGCAGTTACGGTCAGGGGTATAGCACAGATACGCAGTATTTT.

CDR3 sequence reads: CAWSTGEPPLHF. The DNA of the CDR3 is TGTGCCTGGAGCACAGGGGAGCCACCCCTCCACTTT. V gene TRBV30 combines with J gene TRBJ1-6, with 7 positions matching TRBD1. CDR1 is GTSNPN, CDR2 SVGIG, per germline (reference sequence). CDR3 length: 12 residues. V trimming: 3 bases; J trimming: 11 bases; junction bases outside the gene matches: 4. Full variable domain (outside the CDR3, taken from reference TRBV30 and TRBJ1-6): SQTIHQWPATLVQPVGSPLSLECTVEGTSNPNLYWYRQAAGRGLQLLFYSVGIGQISSEVPQNLSASRPQDRQFILSSKKLLLSDSGFYLCAWSTGEPPLHFGNGTRLTVT.

The rearrangement links TRBV6-2 or TRBV6-3 to TRBJ1-5; D is unresolved. This CDR3 is built from 13 residues. Per the germline V gene, CDR1 is MNHEY and CDR2 is SVGEGT. The V end was cut by 2 bases, the J end by 4 bases, with 6 bases between. CDR3 bases: TGTGCCAGCAGTTACGCACTTAATCAGCCCCAGCATTTT. Its translation: CASSYALNQPQHF.

This clonotype has just a few counts. This chain joins TRBV6-5 and TRBJ2-1, with TRBD1 matching over 10 bases. In germline, CDR1 is MNHEY, CDR2 SVGAGI. V shed 0 bases, J shed 0 bases, and the junction held 8 bases outside the gene matches. The CDR3 spans 19 residues. In DNA form, the CDR3 reads TGTGCCAGCAGTTACTCGGCGGACAGGGGGTTCAACTCCTACAATGAGCAGTTCTTC. Protein product: CASSYSADRGFNSYNEQFF.

This clonotype has only a few counts. CDR3 amino acids: CASSQLGLANTGELFF. The CDR3 DNA is TGCGCCAGCAGCCAACTGGGACTAGCCAACACCGGGGAGCTGTTTTTT. The rearrangement joins TRBV4-3 to TRBJ2-2, with 9 bases fitting TRBD2. Germline-derived CDR1 and CDR2 are LGHNA and YSLEER. This CDR3 has 16 residues. V gave up 2 bases and J gave up 2 bases; unmatched junction bases: 3.

This clonotype showed up just a few times. The chain uses TRBV19 and TRBJ1-1; D remains unclear. Germline V gives CDR1 LNHDA, CDR2 SQIVND (reference sequence). V lost 8 bases and J lost 4, with 5 bases in between. This CDR3 is built from 10 residues. As DNA, the CDR3 is TGTGCCAGTCGGAGCACTGAAGCTTTCTTT. It codes for CASRSTEAFF.

In the case of this clonotype: Possible read error: a much larger clone is one base away. As DNA, the CDR3 is TGTGCCAGCAGTTTTGTGTCAGATACGCAGTATTTT. It is translated as CASSFVSDTQYF. The J gene is TRBJ2-3, the V gene TRBV12-3 or TRBV12-4; D remains ambiguous. The CDR3 covers 12 residues. V was shortened by 3 bases and J by 4 bases, with 5 bases between the two germline ends.

J is TRBJ2-5 and V is TRBV18; 7 bases line up with TRBD2. This CDR3 contains 15 residues. With V trimmed by 2 bases and J by 2 bases, 5 bases remained unmatched. Germline CDR1 and CDR2: KGHSH and LQKENI. CDR3 amino acids: CASSPGLAVQETQYF. The DNA for the CDR3 is TGTGCCAGCTCACCAGGGCTAGCGGTTCAAGAGACCCAGTACTTC.

This clonotype was seen only a few times. The chain is built from TRBV29-1 and TRBJ2-2; D may be TRBD1 or TRBD2 (5 bases each). Germline CDR1 is SQVTM and CDR2 is ANQGSEA. V lost 4 bases and J 0 bases, leaving 9 bases between the germline ends. The CDR3 contains 14 residues. DNA of the CDR3: TGCAGCGTTGGGGACCGTGCGAACACCGGGGAGCTGTTTTTT. It translates to CSVGDRANTGELFF.

This clonotype showed up just a few times. This chain links TRBV12-5 with TRBJ2-3; D may correspond to TRBD1 or TRBD2 (5 bases each). The CDR3 covers 16 residues. The germline CDR1 and CDR2 sequences are LGHNT and FRNRAP. V dropped 2 bases and J dropped 2 bases, with 14 bases sitting between them. This CDR3 is CASGLLWGPTTDTQYF. CDR3 in DNA: TGTGCTAGTGGTTTGTTGTGGGGACCTACCACAGATACGCAGTATTTT.

V gene TRBV27 combines with J gene TRBJ1-1, with D possibly TRBD1 on 5 matching bases. The CDR3 has 16 amino acids. Trimming removed 7 bases at V and 1 base at J, with 19 bases between. CDR1 and CDR2 from the germline V gene are MNHEY and SMNVEV (reference sequence). CDR3 loop: CASTTYRGQGNTEAFF. The DNA of the CDR3 is TGTGCCAGCACAACTTATAGGGGCCAAGGGAACACTGAAGCTTTCTTT.

The genes are TRBV7-2 and TRBJ2-3; 9 nucleotides line up with TRBD2. The CDR3 extends over 15 amino acids. Germline values: CDR1 SGHTA, CDR2 FQGNSA. V trimming: 5 bases; J trimming: 6 bases; junction bases outside the gene matches: 9. CDR3 bases: TGTGCCAGCAGCCTGGGACTAGCAATATCGGATACGCAGTATTTT. This translates into CASSLGLAISDTQYF.

This clonotype was seen a few times. This chain joins TRBV5-1 and TRBJ1-4; 7 bases map to TRBD1. V was pared by 4 bases and J by 4 bases, with 4 bases of the junction left unmatched. The length of the CDR3 is 14 residues. Germline lookup yields CDR1 SGHRS and CDR2 YFSETQ. The chain's CDR3 is CASSGAGGNEKLFF. The CDR3 bases are TGCGCCAGCAGCGGTGCAGGGGGTAATGAAAAACTGTTTTTT.